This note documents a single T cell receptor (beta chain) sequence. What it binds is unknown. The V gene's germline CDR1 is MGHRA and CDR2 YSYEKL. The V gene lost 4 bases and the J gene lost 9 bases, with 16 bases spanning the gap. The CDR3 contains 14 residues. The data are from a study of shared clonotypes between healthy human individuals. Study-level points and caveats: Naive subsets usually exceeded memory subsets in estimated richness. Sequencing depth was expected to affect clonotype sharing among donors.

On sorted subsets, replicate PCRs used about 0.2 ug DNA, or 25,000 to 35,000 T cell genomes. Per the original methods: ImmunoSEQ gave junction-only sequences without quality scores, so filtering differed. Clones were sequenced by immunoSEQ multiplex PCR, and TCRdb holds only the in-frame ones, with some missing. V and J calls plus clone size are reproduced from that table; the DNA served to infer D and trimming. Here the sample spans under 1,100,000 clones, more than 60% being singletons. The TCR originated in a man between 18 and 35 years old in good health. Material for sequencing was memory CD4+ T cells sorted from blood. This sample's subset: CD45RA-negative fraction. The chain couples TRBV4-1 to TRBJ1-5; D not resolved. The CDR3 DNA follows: TGCGCCAGCAGCCCGGTTCCGGAACGTGGGCCCCAGCATTTT. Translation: CASSPVPERGPQHF.